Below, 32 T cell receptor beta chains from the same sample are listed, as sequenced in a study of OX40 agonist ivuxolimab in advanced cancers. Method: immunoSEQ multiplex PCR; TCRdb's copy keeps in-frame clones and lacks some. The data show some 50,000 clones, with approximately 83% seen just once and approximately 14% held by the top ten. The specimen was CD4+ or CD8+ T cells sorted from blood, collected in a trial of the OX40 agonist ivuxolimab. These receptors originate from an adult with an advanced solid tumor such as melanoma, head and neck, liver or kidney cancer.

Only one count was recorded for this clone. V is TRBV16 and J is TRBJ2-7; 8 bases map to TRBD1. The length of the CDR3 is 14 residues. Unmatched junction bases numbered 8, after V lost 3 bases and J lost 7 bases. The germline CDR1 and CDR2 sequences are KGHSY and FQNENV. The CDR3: CASSQGQAVLEQYF. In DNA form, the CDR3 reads TGTGCCAGCAGCCAGGGACAGGCCGTCCTGGAGCAGTACTTC. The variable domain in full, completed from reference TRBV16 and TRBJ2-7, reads GEEVAQTPKHLVRGEGQKAKLYCAPIKGHSYVFWYQQVLKNEFKFLISFQNENVFDETGMPKERFSAKCLPNSPCSLEIQATKLEDSAVYFCASSQGQAVLEQYFGPGTRLTVT.

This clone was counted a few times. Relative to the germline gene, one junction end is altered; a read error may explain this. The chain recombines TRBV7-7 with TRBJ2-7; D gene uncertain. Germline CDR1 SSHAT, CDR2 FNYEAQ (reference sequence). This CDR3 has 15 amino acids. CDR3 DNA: TGTGCTAGCAGCTTAAACTACAGTTCATCCTACGAGCAGTACTTC. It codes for CASSLNYSSSYEQYF. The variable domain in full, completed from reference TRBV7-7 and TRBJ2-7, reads GAGVSQSPRYKVTKRGQDVTLRCDPISSHATLYWYQQALGQGPEFLTYFNYEAQPDKSGLPSDRFSAERPEGSISTLTIQRTEQRDSAMYRCASSLNYSSSYEQYFGPGTRLTVT.

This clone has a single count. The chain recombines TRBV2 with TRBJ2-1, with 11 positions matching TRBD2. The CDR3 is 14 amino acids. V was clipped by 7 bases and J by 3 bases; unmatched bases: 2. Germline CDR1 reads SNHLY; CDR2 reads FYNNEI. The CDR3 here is CASTTSGSYNEQFF. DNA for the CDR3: TGTGCCAGCACCACTAGCGGGAGCTACAATGAGCAGTTCTTC. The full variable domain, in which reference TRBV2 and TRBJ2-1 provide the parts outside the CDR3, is EPEVTQTPSHQVTQMGQEVILRCVPISNHLYFYWYRQILGQKVEFLVSFYNNEISEKSEIFDDQFSVERPDGSNFTLKIRSTKLEDSAMYFCASTTSGSYNEQFFGPGTRLTVL.

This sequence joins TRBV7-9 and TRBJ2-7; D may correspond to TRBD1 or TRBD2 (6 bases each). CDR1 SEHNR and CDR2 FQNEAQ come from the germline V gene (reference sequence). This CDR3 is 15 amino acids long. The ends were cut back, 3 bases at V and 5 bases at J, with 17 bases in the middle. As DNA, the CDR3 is TGTGCCAGCAGCTTGGGGGGCCAGGAAGAGGACGAGCAGTACTTC. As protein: CASSLGGQEEDEQYF.

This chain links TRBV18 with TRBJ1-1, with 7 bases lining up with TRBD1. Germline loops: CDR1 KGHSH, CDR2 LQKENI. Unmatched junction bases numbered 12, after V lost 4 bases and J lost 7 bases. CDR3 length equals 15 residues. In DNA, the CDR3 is TGTGCCAGCTCACAGGGCTGGGCAGGGGGGGGTGAAGCTTTCTTT. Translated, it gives CASSQGWAGGGEAFF.

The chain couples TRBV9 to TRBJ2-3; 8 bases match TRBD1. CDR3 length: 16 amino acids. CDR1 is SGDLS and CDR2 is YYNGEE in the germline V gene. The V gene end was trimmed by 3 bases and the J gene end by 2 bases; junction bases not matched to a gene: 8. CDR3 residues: CASSARGQAPTDTQYF. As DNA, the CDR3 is TGTGCCAGCAGCGCTCGGGGACAGGCCCCCACAGATACGCAGTATTTT.

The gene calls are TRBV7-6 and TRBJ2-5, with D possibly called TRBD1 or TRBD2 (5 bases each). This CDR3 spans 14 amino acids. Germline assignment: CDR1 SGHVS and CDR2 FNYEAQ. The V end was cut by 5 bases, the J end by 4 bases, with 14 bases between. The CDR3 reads CASSARTGGETQYF. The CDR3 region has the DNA TGTGCCAGCAGCGCACGCACAGGAGGAGAGACCCAGTACTTC.

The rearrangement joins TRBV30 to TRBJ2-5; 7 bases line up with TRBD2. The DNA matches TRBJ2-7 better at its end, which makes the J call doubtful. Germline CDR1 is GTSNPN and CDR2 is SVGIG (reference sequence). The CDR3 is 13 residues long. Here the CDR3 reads CAWRGGLTYEQYF. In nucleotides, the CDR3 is TGTGCCTGGAGGGGGGGACTAACCTACGAGCAGTACTTC.

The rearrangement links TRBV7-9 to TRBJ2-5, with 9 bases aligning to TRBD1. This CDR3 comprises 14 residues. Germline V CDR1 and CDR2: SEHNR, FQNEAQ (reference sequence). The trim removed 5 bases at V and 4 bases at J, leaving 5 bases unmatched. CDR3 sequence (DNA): TGTGCCAGCAGCCCCAGGACAGGGGCAGAGACCCAGTACTTC. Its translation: CASSPRTGAETQYF.

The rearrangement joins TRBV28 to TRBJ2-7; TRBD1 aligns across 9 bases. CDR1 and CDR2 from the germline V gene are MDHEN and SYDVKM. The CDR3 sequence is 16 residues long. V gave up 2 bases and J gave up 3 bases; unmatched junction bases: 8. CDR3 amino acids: CASSLARGTGNYEQYF. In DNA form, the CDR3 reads TGTGCCAGCAGTTTAGCCAGAGGGACAGGGAACTACGAGCAGTACTTC. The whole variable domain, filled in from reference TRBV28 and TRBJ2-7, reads DVKVTQSSRYLVKRTGEKVFLECVQDMDHENMFWYRQDPGLGLRLIYFSYDVKMKEKGDIPEGYSVSREKKERFSLILESASTNQTSMYLCASSLARGTGNYEQYFGPGTRLTVT.

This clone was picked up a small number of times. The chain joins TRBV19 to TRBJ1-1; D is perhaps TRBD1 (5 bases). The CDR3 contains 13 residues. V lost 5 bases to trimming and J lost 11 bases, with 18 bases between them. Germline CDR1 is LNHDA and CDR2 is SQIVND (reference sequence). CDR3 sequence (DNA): TGTGCCAGTAGTCCGACAGTGCGGTTTGGGGCTTTCTTT. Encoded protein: CASSPTVRFGAFF.

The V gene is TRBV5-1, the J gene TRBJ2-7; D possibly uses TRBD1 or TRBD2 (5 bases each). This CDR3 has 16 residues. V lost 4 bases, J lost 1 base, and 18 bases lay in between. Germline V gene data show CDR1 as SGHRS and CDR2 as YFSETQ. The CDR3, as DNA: TGCGCCAGCAGCCCATATCGGGACGGTAGATCCTACGAGCAGTACTTC. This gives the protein CASSPYRDGRSYEQYF.

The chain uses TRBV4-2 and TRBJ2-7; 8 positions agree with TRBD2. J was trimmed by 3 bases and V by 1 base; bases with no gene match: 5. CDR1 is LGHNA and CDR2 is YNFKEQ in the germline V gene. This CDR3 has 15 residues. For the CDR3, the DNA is TGTGCCAGCAGCCAAGGTAGCGGGATCAACTACGAGCAGTACTTC. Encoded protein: CASSQGSGINYEQYF.

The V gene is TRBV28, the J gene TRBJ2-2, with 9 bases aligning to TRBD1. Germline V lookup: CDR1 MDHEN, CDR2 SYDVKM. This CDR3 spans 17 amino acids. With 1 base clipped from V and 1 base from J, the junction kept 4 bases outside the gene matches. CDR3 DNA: TGTGCCAGCAGTTTATTCCCGGGACAGGGGAACACCGGGGAGCTGTTTTTT. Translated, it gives CASSLFPGQGNTGELFF.

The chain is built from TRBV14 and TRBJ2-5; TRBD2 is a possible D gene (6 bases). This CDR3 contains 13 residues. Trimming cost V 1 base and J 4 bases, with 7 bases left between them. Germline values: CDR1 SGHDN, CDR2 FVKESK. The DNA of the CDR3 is TGTGCCAGCAGCCAAGCGGGAGTAGAGACCCAGTACTTC. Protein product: CASSQAGVETQYF. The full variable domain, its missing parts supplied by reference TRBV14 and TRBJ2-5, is EAGVTQFPSHSVIEKGQTVTLRCDPISGHDNLYWYRRVMGKEIKFLLHFVKESKQDESGMPNNRFLAERTGGTYSTLKVQPAELEDSGVYFCASSQAGVETQYFGPGTRLLVL.

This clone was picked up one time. The CDR3 DNA reads as TGTGCCAGTAGTATGCGGTCATGGAACTATGGCTACACCTTC. Translating gives CASSMRSWNYGYTF. The chain combines TRBV19 with TRBJ1-2; no definite D call. This CDR3 spans 14 amino acids. V lost 3 bases to trimming and J lost 2 bases, with 10 bases between them. The germline CDR1 and CDR2 sequences are LNHDA and SQIVND (reference sequence).

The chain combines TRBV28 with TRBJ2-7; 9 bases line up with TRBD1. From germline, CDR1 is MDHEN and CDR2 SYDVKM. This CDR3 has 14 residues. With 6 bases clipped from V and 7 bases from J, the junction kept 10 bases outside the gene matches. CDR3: CASRGTGRSGEQYF. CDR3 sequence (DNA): TGTGCCAGCAGGGGGACAGGGAGGTCGGGGGAGCAGTACTTC. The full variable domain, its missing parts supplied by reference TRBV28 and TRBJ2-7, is DVKVTQSSRYLVKRTGEKVFLECVQDMDHENMFWYRQDPGLGLRLIYFSYDVKMKEKGDIPEGYSVSREKKERFSLILESASTNQTSMYLCASRGTGRSGEQYFGPGTRLTVT.

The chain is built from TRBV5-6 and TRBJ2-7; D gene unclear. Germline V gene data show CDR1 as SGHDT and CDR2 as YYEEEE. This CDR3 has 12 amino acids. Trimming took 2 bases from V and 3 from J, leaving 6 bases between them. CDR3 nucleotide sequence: TGTGCCAGCAGCTTAAACAGCTACGAGCAGTACTTC. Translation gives CASSLNSYEQYF.

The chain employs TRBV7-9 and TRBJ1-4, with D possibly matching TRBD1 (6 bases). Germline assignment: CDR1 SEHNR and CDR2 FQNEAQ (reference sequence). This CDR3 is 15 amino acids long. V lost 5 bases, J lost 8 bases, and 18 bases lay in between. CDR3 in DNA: TGTGCCAGCAGCGTGGACCAGGGGATAGGGGAAAAACTGTTTTTT. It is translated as CASSVDQGIGEKLFF.

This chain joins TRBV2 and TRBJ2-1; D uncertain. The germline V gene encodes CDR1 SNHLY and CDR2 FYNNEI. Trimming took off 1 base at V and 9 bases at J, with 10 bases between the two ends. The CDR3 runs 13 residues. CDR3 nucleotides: TGTGCCAGCAGTGAAGGGGGAATTAGTGAGCAGTTCTTC. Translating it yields CASSEGGISEQFF.

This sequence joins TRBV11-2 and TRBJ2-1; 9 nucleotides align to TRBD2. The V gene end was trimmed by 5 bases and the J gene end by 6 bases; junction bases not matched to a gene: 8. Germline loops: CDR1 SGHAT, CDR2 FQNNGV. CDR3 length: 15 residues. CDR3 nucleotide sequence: TGTGCCAGCAGCAGACGGAGTAGCGGGAGCAATGAGCAGTTCTTC. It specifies CASSRRSSGSNEQFF.

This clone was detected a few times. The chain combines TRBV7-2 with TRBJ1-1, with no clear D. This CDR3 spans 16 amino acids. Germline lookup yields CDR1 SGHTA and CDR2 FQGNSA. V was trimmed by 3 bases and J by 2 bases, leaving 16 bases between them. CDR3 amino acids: CASSLLGGRSNTEAFF. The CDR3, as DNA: TGTGCCAGCAGCTTGTTGGGCGGCCGCTCAAACACTGAAGCTTTCTTT.

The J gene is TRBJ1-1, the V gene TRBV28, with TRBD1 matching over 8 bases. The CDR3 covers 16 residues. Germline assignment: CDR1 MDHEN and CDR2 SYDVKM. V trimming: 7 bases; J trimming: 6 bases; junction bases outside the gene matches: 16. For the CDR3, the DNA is TGTGCCAGCAATGCCCAGGGGGCCCCGACAGGCGCTGAAGCTTTCTTT. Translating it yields CASNAQGAPTGAEAFF.

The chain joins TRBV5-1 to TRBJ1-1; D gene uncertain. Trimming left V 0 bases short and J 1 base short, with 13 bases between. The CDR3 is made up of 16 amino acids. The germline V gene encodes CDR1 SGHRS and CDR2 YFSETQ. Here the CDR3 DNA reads TGCGCCAGCAGCTTGGACGGGTTGTTCGAGAACACTGAAGCTTTCTTT. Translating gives CASSLDGLFENTEAFF.

The CDR3 loop reads CASSITRDRGANTQYF. DNA of the CDR3: TGCGCCAGCAGCATAACCCGGGACAGGGGCGCGAATACGCAGTATTTT. The V gene is TRBV5-1, the J gene TRBJ2-3, with 10 bases matching TRBD1. Losses at the gene ends were 4 bases for V and 7 bases for J; bases not matched to a gene: 12. This CDR3 comprises 16 residues. The germline V gene has CDR1 SGHRS and CDR2 YFSETQ.

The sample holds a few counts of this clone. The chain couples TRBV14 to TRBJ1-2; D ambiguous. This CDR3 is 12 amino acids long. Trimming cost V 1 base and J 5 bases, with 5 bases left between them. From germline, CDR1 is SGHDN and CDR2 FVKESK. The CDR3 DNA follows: TGTGCCAGCAGCCAAGCGGGGTATGGCTACACCTTC. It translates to CASSQAGYGYTF.

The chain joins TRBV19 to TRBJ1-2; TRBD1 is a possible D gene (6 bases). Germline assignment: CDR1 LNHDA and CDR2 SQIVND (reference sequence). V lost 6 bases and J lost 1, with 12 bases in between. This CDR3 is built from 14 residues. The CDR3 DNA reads TGTGCCAGTAGAGAAGGACAGATTAACTATGGCTACACCTTC. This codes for CASREGQINYGYTF.

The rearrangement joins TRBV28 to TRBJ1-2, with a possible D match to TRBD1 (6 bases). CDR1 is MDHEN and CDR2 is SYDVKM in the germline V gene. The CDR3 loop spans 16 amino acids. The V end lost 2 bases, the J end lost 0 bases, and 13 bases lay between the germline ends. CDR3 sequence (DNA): TGTGCCAGCAGTTTAGACATCAGGGGTTCTAACTATGGCTACACCTTC. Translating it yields CASSLDIRGSNYGYTF.

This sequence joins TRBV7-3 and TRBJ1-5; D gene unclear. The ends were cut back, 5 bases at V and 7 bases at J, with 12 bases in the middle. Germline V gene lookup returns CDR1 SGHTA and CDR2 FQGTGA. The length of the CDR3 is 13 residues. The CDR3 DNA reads TGTGCCAGCAGCCTTGGGCTGGGGCAGCCCCAGCATTTT. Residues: CASSLGLGQPQHF.

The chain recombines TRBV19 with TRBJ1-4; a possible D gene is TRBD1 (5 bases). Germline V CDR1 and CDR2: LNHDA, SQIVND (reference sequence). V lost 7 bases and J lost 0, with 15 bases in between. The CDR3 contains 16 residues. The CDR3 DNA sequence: TGTGCCAGTACTGAAGCAGGGACGACAACTAATGAAAAACTGTTTTTT. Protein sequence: CASTEAGTTTNEKLFF.

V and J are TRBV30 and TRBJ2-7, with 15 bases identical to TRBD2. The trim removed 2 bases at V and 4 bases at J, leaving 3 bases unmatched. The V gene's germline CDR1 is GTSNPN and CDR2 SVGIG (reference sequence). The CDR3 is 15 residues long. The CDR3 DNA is TGTGCCTGGAGTCACGGACTAGCGGGAGGGTACGAGCAGTACTTC. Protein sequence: CAWSHGLAGGYEQYF.

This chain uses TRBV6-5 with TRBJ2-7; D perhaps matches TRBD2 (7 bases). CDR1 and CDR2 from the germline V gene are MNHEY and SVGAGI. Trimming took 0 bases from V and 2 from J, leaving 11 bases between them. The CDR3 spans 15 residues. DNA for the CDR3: TGTGCCAGCAGTTACTCGGGGGGGCAAACCTACGAGCAGTACTTC. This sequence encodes CASSYSGGQTYEQYF.